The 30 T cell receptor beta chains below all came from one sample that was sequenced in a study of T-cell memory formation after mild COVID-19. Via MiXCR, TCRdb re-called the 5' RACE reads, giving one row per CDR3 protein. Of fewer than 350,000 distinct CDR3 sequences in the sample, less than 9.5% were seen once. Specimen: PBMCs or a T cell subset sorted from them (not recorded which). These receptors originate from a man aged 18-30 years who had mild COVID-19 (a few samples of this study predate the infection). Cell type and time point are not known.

CDR3 in DNA: TGCAGTGCTAGAGATATAAGCGGGGGAACCTACAATGAGCAGTTCTTC. It translates to CSARDISGGTYNEQFF. J is TRBJ2-1 and V is TRBV20-1, with 8 nucleotides matching TRBD2. The V and J ends lost 0 bases and 2 bases, in that order; junction bases with no gene match: 6. CDR1 and CDR2 from the germline V gene are DFQATT and SNEGSKA (reference sequence). The CDR3 runs to 16 residues.

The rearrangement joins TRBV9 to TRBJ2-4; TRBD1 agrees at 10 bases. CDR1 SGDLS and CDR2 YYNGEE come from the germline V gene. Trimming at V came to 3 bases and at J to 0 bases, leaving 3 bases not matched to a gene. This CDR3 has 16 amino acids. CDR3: CASSAGTGVAKNIQYF. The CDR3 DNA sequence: TGTGCCAGCAGCGCCGGGACAGGGGTAGCCAAAAACATTCAGTACTTC.

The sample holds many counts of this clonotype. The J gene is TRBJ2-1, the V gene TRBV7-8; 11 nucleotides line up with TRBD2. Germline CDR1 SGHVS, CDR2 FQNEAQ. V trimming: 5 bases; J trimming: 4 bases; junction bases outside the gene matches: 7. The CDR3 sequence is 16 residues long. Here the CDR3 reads CASSVVAGGPYNEQFF. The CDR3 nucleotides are TGTGCCAGCAGCGTAGTAGCGGGGGGGCCTTACAATGAGCAGTTCTTC.

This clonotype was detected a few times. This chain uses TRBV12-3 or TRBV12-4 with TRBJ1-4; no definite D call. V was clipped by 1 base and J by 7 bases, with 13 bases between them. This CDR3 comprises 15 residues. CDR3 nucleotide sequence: TGTGCCAGCAGTTTAGAATCCGTTTTGGGTGAAAAACTGTTTTTT. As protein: CASSLESVLGEKLFF.

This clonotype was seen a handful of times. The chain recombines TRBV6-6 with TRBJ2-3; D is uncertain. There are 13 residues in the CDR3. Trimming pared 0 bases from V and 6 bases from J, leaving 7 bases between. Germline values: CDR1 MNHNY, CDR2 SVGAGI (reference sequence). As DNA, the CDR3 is TGTGCCAGCAGTTACTCGCGGTGGGATACGCAGTATTTT. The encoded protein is CASSYSRWDTQYF.

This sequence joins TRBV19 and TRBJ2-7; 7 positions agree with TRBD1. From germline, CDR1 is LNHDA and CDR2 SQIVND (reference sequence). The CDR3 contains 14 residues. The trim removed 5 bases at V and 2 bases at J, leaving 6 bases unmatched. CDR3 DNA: TGTGCCAGTAGTCTCGGACAGGTCCCCTACGAGCAGTACTTC. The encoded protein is CASSLGQVPYEQYF.

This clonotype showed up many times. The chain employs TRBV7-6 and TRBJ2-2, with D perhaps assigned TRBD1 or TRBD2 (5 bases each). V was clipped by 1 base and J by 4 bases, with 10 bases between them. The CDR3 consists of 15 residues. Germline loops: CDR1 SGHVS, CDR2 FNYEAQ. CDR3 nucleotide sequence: TGTGCCAGCAGCTTAGTGAGGGGCGTCACCGGGGAGCTGTTTTTT. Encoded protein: CASSLVRGVTGELFF.

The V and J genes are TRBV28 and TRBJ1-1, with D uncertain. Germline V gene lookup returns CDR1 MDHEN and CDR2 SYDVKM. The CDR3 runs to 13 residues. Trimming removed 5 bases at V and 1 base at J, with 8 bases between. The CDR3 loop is CASSEIKNTEAFF. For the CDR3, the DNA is TGTGCCAGCAGTGAGATAAAGAACACTGAAGCTTTCTTT.

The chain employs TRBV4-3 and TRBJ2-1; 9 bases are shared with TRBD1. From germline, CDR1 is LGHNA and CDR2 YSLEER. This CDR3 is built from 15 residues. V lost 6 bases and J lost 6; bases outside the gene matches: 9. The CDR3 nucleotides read TGCGCCAGCAGTCCCTCCGGGACAGGGCCCAATGAGCAGTTCTTC. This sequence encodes CASSPSGTGPNEQFF.

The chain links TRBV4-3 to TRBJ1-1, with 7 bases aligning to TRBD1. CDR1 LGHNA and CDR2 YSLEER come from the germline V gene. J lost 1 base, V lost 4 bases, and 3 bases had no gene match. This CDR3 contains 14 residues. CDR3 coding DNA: TGCGCCAGCAGCCGGAGACAGGGGAACACTGAAGCTTTCTTT. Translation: CASSRRQGNTEAFF.

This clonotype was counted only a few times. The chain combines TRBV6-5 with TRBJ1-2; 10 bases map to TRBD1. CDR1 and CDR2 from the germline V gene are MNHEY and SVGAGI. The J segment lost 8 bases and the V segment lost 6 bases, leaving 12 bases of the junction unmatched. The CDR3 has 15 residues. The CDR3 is CASSRPGQGKEGYTF. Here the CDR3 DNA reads TGTGCCAGCAGCCGCCCGGGACAGGGGAAGGAGGGCTACACCTTC.

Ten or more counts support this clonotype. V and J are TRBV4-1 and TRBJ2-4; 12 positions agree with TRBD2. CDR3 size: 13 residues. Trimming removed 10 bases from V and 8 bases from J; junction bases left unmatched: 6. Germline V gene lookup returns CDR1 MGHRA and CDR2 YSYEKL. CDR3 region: CATKGLAGHIQYF. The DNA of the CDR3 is TGCGCCACAAAAGGACTAGCGGGACACATTCAGTACTTC.

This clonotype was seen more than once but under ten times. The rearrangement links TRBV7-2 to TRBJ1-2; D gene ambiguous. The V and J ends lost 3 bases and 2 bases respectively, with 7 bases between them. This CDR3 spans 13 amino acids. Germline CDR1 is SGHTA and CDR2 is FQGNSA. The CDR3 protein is CASSLARNYGYTF. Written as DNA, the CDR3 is TGTGCCAGCAGCTTGGCACGGAACTATGGCTACACCTTC.

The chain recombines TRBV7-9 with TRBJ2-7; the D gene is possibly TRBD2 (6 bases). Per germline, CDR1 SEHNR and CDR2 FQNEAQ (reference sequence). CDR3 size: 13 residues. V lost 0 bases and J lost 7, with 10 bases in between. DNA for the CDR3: TGTGCCAGCAGCTTAGCGGAGGGAGGAGAGCAGTACTTC. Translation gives CASSLAEGGEQYF.

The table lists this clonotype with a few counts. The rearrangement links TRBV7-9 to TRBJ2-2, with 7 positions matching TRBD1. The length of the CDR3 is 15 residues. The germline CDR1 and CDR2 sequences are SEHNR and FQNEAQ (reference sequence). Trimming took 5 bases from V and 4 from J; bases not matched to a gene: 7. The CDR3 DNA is TGTGCCAGCAGCACTGGGACAGATGGCACCGGGGAGCTGTTTTTT. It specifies CASSTGTDGTGELFF.

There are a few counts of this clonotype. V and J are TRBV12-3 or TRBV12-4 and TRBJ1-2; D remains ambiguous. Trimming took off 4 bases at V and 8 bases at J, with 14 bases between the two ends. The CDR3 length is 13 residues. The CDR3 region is CASSYLMNGGYTF. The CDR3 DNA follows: TGTGCCAGCAGTTACTTAATGAATGGGGGCTACACCTTC.

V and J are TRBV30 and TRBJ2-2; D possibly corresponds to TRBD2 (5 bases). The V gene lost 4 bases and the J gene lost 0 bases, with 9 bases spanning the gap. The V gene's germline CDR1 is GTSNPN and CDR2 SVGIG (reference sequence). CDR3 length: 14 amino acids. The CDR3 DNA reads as TGTGCCTGGATGGACGGGACGAACACCGGGGAGCTGTTTTTT. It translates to CAWMDGTNTGELFF.

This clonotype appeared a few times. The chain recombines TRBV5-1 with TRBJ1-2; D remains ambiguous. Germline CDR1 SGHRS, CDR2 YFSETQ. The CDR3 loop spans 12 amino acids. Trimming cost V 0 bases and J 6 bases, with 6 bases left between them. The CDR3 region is CASSLGPDGYTF. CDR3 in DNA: TGCGCCAGCAGCTTGGGTCCAGATGGCTACACCTTC.

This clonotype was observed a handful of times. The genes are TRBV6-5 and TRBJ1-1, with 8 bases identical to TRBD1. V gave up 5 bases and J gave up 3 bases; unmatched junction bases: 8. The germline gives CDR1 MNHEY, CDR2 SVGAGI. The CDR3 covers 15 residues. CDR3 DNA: TGTGCCAGCAGTAATACTGGACAGGGTCACACTGAAGCTTTCTTT. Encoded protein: CASSNTGQGHTEAFF.

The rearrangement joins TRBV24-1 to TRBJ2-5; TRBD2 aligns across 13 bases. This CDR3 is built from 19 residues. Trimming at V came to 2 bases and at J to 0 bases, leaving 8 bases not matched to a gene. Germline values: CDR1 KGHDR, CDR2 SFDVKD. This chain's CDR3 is CATSDSGLAGAEYQETQYF. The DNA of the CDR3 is TGTGCCACCAGTGATTCTGGACTAGCGGGGGCCGAGTACCAAGAGACCCAGTACTTC.

CDR3 residues: CSARDLGQAREQYF. CDR3 sequence (DNA): TGCAGTGCTAGAGATCTGGGACAGGCGAGGGAGCAGTACTTC. The J gene is TRBJ2-7, the V gene TRBV20-1, with 8 bases aligning to TRBD1. Germline assignment: CDR1 DFQATT and CDR2 SNEGSKA (reference sequence). The trim removed 0 bases at V and 7 bases at J, leaving 8 bases unmatched. There are 14 residues in the CDR3.

The CDR3 region is CASSFGPLAAVETQYF. Written as DNA, the CDR3 is TGTGCCAGCAGCTTCGGTCCCCTAGCGGCGGTAGAGACCCAGTACTTC. The V and J genes are TRBV5-6 and TRBJ2-5; 7 bases fit TRBD2. J lost 4 bases, V lost 2 bases, and 11 bases had no gene match. The length of the CDR3 is 16 residues. Germline V gives CDR1 SGHDT, CDR2 YYEEEE.

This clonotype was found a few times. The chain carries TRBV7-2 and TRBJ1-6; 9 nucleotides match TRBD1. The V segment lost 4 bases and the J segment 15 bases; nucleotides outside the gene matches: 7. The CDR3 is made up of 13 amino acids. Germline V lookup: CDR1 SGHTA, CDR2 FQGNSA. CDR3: CASSSPGQGVLHF. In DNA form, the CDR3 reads TGTGCCAGCAGCTCCCCGGGACAGGGTGTCCTCCACTTT.

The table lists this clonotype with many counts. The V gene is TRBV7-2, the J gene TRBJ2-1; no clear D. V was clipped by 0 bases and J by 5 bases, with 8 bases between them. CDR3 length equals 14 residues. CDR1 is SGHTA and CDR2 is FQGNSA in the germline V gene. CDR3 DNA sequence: TGTGCCAGCAGCTTAGCCGGCCGCAACAATGAGCAGTTCTTC. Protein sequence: CASSLAGRNNEQFF.

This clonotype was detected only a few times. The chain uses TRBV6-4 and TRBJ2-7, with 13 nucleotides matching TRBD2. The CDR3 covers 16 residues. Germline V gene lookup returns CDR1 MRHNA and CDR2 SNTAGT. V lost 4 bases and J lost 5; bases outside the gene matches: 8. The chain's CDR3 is CASSATSGGEVDEQYF. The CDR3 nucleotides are TGTGCCAGCAGTGCTACTAGCGGGGGGGAAGTGGACGAGCAGTACTTC.

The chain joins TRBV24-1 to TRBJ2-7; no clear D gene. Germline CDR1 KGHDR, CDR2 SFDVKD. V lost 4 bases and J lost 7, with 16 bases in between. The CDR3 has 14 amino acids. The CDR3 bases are TGTGCCACCAGTGACTGGGAATTTTTGGAGGAGCAGTACTTC. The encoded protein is CATSDWEFLEEQYF.

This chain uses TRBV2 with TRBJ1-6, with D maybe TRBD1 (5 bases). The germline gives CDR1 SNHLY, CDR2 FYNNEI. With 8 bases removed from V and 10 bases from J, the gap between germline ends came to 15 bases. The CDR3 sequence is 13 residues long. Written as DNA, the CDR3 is TGTGCCAGCGGCGGGACGGTCGGCTCACCCCTCCACTTT. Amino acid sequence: CASGGTVGSPLHF. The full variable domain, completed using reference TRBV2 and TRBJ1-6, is EPEVTQTPSHQVTQMGQEVILRCVPISNHLYFYWYRQILGQKVEFLVSFYNNEISEKSEIFDDQFSVERPDGSNFTLKIRSTKLEDSAMYFCASGGTVGSPLHFGNGTRLTVT.

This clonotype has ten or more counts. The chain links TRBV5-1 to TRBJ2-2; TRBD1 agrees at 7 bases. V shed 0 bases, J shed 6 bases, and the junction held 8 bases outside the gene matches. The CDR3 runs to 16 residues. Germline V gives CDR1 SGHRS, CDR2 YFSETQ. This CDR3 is CASSLDPNRGAGELFF. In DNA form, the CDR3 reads TGCGCCAGCAGCTTGGACCCGAACAGGGGCGCCGGGGAGCTGTTTTTT.

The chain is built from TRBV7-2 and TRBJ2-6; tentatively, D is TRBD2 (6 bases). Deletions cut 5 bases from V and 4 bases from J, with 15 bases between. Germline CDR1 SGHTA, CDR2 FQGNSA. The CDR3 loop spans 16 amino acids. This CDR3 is CASSLRRGTGANVLTF. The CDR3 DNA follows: TGTGCCAGCAGCCTAAGGCGGGGTACCGGGGCCAACGTCCTGACTTTC.

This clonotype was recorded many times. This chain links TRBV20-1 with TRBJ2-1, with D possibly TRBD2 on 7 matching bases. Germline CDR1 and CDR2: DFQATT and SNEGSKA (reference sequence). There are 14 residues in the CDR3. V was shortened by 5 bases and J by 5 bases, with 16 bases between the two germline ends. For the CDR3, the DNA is TGCAGTGCTCACAGGGAGGGGCGGAACAATGAGCAGTTCTTC. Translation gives CSAHREGRNNEQFF.